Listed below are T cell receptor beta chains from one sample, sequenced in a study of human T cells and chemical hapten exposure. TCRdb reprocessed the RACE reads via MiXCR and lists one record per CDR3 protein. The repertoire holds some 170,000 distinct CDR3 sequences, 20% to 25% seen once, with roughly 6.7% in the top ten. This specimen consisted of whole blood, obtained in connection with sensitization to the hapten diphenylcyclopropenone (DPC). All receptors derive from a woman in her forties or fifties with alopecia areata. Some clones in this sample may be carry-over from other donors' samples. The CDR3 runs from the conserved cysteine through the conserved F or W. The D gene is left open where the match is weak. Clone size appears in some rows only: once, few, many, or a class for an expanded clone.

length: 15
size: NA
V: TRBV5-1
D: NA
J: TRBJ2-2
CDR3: CASGAGQLGTGELFF
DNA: TGCGCCAGCGGGGCTGGACAGTTGGGCACCGGGGAGCTGTTTTTT

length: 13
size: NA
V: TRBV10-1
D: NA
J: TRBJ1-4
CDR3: CASSPSGWEKLFF
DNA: TGCGCCAGCAGCCCCAGCGGTTGGGAAAAACTGTTTTTT

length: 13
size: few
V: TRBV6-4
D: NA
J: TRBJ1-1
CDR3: CASSADRNTEAFF
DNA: TGTGCCAGCAGTGCCGACAGGAACACTGAAGCTTTCTTT

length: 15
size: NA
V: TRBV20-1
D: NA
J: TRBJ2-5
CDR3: CSASKGPVVQETQYF
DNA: TGCAGTGCCAGTAAAGGACCGGTAGTTCAAGAGACCCAGTACTTC

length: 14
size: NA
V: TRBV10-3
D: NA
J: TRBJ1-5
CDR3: CTISVSEGEQPQHF
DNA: TGTACCATCAGTGTCTCGGAGGGGGAACAGCCCCAGCATTTT

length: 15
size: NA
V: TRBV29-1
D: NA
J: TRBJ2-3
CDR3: CSERAGLNPTDTQYF
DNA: TGCAGTGAACGGGCGGGCCTGAACCCCACAGATACGCAGTATTTT

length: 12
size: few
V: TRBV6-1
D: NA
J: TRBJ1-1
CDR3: CASQQEVPSAFF
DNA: TGTGCCAGCCAGCAGGAGGTTCCGAGTGCTTTCTTT

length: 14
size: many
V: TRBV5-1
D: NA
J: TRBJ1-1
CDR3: CASSLGGENTEAFF
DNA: TGCGCCAGCAGCTTGGGAGGAGAGAACACTGAAGCTTTCTTT

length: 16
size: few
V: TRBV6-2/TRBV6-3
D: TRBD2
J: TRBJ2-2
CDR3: CASIHLSGIGTGELFF
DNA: TGTGCCAGCATCCATCTTAGCGGGATAGGCACCGGGGAGCTGTTTTTT

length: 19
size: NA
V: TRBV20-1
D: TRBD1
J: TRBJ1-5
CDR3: CSANRNLPGQVPNNQPQHF
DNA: TGCAGTGCTAACCGCAACCTTCCGGGACAGGTCCCCAACAATCAGCCCCAGCATTTT

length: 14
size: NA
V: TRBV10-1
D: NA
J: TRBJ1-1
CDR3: CASSDNSMNTEAFF
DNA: TGCGCCAGCAGTGATAACAGCATGAACACTGAAGCTTTCTTT

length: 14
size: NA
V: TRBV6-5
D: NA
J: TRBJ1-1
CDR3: CASRRPGGNSEAFF
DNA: TGTGCCAGCAGGCGTCCCGGAGGGAACAGTGAAGCTTTCTTT

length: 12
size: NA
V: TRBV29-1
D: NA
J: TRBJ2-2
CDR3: CSVDSGPGELFF
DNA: TGCAGCGTTGATTCCGGTCCCGGGGAGCTGTTTTTT

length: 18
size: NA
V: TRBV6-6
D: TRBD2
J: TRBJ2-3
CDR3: CASSYSPTSWEGSDTQYF
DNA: TGTGCCAGCAGTTACTCACCGACTTCTTGGGAGGGTAGTGATACGCAGTATTTT

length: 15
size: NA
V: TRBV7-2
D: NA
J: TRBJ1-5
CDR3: CASRLSTDSNQPQHF
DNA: TGTGCCAGCAGACTATCGACGGATAGCAATCAGCCCCAGCATTTT

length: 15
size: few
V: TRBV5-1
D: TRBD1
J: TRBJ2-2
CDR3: CASSPDRGRTRELFF
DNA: TGCGCCAGCAGTCCGGACAGGGGTCGGACGAGGGAGCTGTTTTTT

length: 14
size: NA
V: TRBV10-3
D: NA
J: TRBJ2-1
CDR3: CAISELNFLDEQFF
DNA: TGTGCCATCAGTGAGTTGAACTTCTTGGATGAGCAGTTCTTC

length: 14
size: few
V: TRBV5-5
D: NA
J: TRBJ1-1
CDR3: CASSQDPIRAEAFF
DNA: TGTGCCAGCAGCCAGGACCCCATTCGGGCTGAAGCTTTCTTT

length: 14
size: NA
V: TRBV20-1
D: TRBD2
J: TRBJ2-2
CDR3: CSAKLAGAAGELFF
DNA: TGCAGTGCCAAACTAGCGGGAGCGGCCGGGGAGCTGTTTTTT